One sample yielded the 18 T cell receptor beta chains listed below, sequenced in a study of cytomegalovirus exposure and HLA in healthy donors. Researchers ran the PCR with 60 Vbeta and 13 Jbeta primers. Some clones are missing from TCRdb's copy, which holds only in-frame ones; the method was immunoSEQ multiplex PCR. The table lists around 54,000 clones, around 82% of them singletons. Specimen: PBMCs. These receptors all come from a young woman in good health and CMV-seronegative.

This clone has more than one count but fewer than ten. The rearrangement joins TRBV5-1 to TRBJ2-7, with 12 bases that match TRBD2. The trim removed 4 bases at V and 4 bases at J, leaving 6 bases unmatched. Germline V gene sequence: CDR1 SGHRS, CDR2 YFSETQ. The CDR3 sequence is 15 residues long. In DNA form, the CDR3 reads TGCGCCAGCAGCGCGTCTAGCGGGAGGGAGTACGAGCAGTACTTC. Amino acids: CASSASSGREYEQYF. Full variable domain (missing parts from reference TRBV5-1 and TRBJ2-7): KAGVTQTPRYLIKTRGQQVTLSCSPISGHRSVSWYQQTPGQGLQFLFEYFSETQRNKGNFPGRFSGRQFSNSRSEMNVSTLELGDSALYLCASSASSGREYEQYFGPGTRLTVT.

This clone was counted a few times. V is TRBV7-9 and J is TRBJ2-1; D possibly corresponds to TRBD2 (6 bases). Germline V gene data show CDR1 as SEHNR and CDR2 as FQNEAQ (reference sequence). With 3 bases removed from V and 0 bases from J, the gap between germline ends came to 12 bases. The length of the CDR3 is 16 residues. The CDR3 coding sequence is TGTGCCAGCAGCTTGGAGGGTGTCAGCTCCTACAATGAGCAGTTCTTC. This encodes CASSLEGVSSYNEQFF.

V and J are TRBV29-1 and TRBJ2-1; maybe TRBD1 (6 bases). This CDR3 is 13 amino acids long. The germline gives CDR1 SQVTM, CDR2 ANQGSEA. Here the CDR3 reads CSARDIKDNEQFF. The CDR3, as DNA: TGCAGTGCCCGGGACATCAAAGACAATGAGCAGTTCTTC.

DNA of the CDR3: TGTGCCAGCAGTTTCCCGGCGCCACAGGGGTCGGTCGGCTACACCTTC. Translating gives CASSFPAPQGSVGYTF. The chain recombines TRBV28 with TRBJ1-2, with TRBD1 matching over 7 bases. With V trimmed by 3 bases and J by 8 bases, 15 bases remained unmatched. Germline assignment: CDR1 MDHEN and CDR2 SYDVKM. This CDR3 is 16 amino acids long.

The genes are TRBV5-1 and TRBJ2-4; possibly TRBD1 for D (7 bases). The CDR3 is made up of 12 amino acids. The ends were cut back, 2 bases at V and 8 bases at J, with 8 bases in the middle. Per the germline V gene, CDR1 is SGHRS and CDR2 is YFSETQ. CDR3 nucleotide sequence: TGCGCCAGCAGCTTCAGGGGGGACATTCAGTACTTC. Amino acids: CASSFRGDIQYF. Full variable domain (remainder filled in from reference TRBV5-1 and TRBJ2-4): KAGVTQTPRYLIKTRGQQVTLSCSPISGHRSVSWYQQTPGQGLQFLFEYFSETQRNKGNFPGRFSGRQFSNSRSEMNVSTLELGDSALYLCASSFRGDIQYFGAGTRLSVL.

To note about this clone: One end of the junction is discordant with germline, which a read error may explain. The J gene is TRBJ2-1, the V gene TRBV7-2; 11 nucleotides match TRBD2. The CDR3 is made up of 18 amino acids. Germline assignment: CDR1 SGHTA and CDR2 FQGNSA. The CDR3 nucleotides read TGTGCCAGCAGCAAACCCGGGACTAGCGGCCCACTTTTCAATGAGCAGCTCTTC. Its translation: CASSKPGTSGPLFNEQLF.

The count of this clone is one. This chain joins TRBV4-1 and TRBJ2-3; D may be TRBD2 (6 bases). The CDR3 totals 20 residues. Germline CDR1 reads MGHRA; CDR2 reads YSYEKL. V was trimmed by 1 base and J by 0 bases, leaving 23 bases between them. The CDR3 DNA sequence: TGCGCCAGCAGCCAAGTTCACCTAAGACTTTCTAGCGATAGCACAGATACGCAGTATTTT. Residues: CASSQVHLRLSSDSTDTQYF.

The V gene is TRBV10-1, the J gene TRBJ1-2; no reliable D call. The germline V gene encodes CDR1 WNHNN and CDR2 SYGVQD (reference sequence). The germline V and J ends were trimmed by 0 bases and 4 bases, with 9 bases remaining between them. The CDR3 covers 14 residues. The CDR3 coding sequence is TGCGCCAGCAGTGAGTCCGGAGGGCCCTATGGCTACACCTTC. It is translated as CASSESGGPYGYTF.

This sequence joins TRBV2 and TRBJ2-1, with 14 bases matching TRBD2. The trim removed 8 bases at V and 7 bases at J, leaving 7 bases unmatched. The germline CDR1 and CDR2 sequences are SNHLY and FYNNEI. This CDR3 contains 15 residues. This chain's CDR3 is CASRLAGGSWNEQFF. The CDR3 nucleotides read TGTGCCAGCCGACTAGCGGGAGGGAGCTGGAATGAGCAGTTCTTC.

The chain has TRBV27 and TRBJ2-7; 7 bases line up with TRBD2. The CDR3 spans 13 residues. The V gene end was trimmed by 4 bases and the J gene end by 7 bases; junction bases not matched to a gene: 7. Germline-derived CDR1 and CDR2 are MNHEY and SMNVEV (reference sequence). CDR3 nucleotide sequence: TGTGCCAGCAGTTGGGGGGAGGGTCGAGAGCAGTACTTC. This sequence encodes CASSWGEGREQYF.

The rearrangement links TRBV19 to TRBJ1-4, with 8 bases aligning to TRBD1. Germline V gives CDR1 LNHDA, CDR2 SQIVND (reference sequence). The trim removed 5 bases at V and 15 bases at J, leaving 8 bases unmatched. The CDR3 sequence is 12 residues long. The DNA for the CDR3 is TGTGCCAGTAGTGCCCGGACAGGGAGAATGTTTTTT. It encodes CASSARTGRMFF. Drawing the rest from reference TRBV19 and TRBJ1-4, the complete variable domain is DGGITQSPKYLFRKEGQNVTLSCEQNLNHDAMYWYRQDPGQGLRLIYYSQIVNDFQKGDIAEGYSVSREKKESFPLTVTSAQKNPTAFYLCASSARTGRMFFGSGTQLSVL.

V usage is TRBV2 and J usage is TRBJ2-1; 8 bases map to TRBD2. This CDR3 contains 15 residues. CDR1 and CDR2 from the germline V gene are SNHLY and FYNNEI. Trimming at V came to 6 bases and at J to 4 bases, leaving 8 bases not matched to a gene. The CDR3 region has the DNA TGTGCCAGCAGACCAGAGGTAGCGGGGTACAATGAGCAGTTCTTC. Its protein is CASRPEVAGYNEQFF.

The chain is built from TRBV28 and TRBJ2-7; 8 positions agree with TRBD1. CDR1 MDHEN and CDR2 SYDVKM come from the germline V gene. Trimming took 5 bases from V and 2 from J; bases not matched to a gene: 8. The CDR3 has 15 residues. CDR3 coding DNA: TGTGCCAGCAGTCCCCAGGACAGGGACACCTACGAGCAGTACTTC. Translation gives CASSPQDRDTYEQYF.

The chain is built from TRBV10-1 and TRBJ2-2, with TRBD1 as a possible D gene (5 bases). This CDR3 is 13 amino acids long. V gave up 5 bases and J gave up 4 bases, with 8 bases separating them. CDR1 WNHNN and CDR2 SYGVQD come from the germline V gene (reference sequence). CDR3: CASSTGTTGELFF. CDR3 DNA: TGCGCCAGCAGTACAGGTACCACCGGGGAGCTGTTTTTT.

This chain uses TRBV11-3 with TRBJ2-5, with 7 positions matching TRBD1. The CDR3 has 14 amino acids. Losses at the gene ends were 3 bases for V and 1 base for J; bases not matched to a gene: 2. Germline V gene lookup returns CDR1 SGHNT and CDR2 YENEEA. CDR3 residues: CASSLTGPQETQYF. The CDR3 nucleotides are TGTGCCAGCAGCTTGACAGGGCCCCAAGAGACCCAGTACTTC.

CDR3 loop: CAWRGTPKYNQPQHF. In DNA form, the CDR3 reads TGTGCCTGGAGGGGGACACCTAAATACAATCAGCCCCAGCATTTT. The V and J genes are TRBV30 and TRBJ1-5; D is possibly TRBD1 (6 bases). Germline values: CDR1 GTSNPN, CDR2 SVGIG (reference sequence). The CDR3 loop spans 15 amino acids. Trimming took off 3 bases at V and 3 bases at J, with 15 bases between the two ends. Together with reference TRBV30 and TRBJ1-5, the CDR3 gives the full variable domain: SQTIHQWPATLVQPVGSPLSLECTVEGTSNPNLYWYRQAAGRGLQLLFYSVGIGQISSEVPQNLSASRPQDRQFILSSKKLLLSDSGFYLCAWRGTPKYNQPQHFGDGTRLSIL.

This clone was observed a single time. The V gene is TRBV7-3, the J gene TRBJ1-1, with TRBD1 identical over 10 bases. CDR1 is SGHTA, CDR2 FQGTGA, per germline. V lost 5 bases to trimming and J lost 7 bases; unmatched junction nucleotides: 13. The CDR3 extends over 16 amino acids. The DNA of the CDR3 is TGTGCCAGCAGCCCTTCCCCGGGACAGGGGCGCCTTGAAGCTTTCTTT. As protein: CASSPSPGQGRLEAFF.

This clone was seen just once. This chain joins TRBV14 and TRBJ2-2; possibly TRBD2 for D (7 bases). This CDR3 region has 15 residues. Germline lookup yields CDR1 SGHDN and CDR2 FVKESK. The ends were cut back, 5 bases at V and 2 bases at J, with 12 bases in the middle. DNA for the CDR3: TGTGCCAGCAGCAAAAGGGGGGGTAACACCGGGGAGCTGTTTTTT. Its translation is CASSKRGGNTGELFF.